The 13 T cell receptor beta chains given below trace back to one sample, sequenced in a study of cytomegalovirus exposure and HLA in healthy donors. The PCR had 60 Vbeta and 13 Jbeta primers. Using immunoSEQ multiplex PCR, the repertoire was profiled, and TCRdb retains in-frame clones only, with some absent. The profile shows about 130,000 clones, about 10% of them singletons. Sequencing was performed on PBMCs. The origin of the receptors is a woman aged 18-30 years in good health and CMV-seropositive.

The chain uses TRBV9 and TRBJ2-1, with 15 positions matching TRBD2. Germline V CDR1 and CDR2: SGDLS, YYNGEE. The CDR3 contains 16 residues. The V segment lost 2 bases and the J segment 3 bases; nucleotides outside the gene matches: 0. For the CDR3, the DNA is TGTGCCAGCAGCGTGGGACTAGCGGGAGGCTACAATGAGCAGTTCTTC. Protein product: CASSVGLAGGYNEQFF.

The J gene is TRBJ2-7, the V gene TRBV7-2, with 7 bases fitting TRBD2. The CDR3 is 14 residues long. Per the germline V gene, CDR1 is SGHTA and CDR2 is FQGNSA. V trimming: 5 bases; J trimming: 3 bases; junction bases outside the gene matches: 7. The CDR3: CASSPWEGFYEQYF. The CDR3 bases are TGTGCCAGCAGCCCCTGGGAGGGTTTCTACGAGCAGTACTTC.

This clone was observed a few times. CDR3 residues: CAWSASGFYNEQFF. In DNA form, the CDR3 reads TGTGCCTGGAGTGCTAGCGGATTTTACAATGAGCAGTTCTTC. This rearrangement joins TRBV30 to TRBJ2-1; TRBD2 matches at 7 bases. The CDR3 contains 14 residues. Germline V gene data show CDR1 as GTSNPN and CDR2 as SVGIG (reference sequence). Trimming at V came to 1 base and at J to 4 bases, leaving 4 bases not matched to a gene.

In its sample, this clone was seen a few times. The CDR3 is CASSLGQGLGEQFF. DNA for the CDR3: TGTGCCAGCAGCCTCGGACAGGGCCTTGGTGAGCAGTTCTTC. This chain uses TRBV4-2 with TRBJ2-1; 8 nucleotides match TRBD1. V shed 4 bases, J shed 9 bases, and the junction held 8 bases outside the gene matches. CDR3 length: 14 amino acids. Germline CDR1 reads LGHNA; CDR2 reads YNFKEQ.

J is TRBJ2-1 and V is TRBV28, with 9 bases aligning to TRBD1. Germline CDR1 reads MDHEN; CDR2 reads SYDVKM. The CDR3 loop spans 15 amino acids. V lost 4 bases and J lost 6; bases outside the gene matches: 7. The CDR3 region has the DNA TGTGCCAGCAGTTCCCCGGGACAGGGTCCCAATGAGCAGTTCTTC. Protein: CASSSPGQGPNEQFF.

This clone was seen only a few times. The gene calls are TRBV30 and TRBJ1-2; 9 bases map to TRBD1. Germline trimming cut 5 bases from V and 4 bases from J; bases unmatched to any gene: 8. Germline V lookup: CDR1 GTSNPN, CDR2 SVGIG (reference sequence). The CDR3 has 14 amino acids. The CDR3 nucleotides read TGTGCCTGGGCTGGACAGGGGCCGTCCTATGGCTACACCTTC. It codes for CAWAGQGPSYGYTF.

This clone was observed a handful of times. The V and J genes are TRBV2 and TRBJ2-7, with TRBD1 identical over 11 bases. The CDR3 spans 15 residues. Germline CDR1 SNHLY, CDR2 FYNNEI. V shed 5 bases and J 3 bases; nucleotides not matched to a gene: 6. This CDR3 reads CASSSGQGARYEQYF. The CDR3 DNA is TGTGCCAGCAGTTCCGGACAGGGGGCTCGCTACGAGCAGTACTTC.

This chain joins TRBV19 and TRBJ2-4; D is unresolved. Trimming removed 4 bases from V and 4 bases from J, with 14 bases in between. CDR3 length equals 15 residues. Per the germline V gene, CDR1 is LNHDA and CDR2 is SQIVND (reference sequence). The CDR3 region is CASSNSELRKNIQYF. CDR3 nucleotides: TGTGCCAGTAGTAACTCCGAATTGAGGAAAAACATTCAGTACTTC.

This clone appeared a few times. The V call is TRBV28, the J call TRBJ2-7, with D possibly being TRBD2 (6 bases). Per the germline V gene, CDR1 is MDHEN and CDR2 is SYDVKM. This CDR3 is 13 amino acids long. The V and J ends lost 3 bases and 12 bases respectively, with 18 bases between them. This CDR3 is CASSFWSGGMSYF. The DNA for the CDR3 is TGTGCCAGCAGTTTCTGGTCGGGCGGGATGTCGTACTTC.

CDR3 coding DNA: TGTGCCAGCAGCGGTTCACACCCACTAGCGGGGGCTGTTGAGCAGTTCTTC. Encoded protein: CASSGSHPLAGAVEQFF. The V and J genes are TRBV9 and TRBJ2-1; TRBD2 aligns across 11 bases. This CDR3 has 17 residues. Per the germline V gene, CDR1 is SGDLS and CDR2 is YYNGEE. J lost 9 bases, V lost 3 bases, and 14 bases had no gene match.

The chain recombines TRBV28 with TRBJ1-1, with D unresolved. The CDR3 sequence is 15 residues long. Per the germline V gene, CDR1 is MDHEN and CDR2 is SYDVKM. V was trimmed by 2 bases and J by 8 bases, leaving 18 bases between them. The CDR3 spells CASSLPRVGEEEAFF. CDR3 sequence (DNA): TGTGCCAGCAGTTTACCTCGCGTTGGAGAGGAAGAAGCTTTCTTT.

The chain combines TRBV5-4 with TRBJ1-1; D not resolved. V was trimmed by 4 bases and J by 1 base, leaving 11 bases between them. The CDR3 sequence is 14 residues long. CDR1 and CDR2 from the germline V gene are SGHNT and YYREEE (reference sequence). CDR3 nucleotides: TGTGCCAGCAGCACCCGGTCCTCGAACACTGAAGCTTTCTTT. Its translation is CASSTRSSNTEAFF.

The CDR3 spells CASSLSTYEQYF. CDR3 coding DNA: TGTGCCAGCAGTTTGTCCACCTACGAGCAGTACTTC. The chain recombines TRBV6-5 with TRBJ2-7; D gene ambiguous. CDR3 length: 12 residues. The V gene's germline CDR1 is MNHEY and CDR2 SVGAGI. The germline V and J ends were trimmed by 4 bases and 2 bases, with 6 bases remaining between them.